The 11 T cell receptor beta chains below were found in one sample sequenced in a study of shared clonotypes between healthy human individuals (dated by TCRdb to the early 2020s). To prepare the library, the immunoSEQ multiplex PCR assay was applied. TCRdb's version of the immuneACCESS table is confined to in-frame rearrangements and falls short of the full clone set. An unresolved V gene accounts for under half of the shortfall where checked; the remainder is of unknown origin. The sample table holds about 1.5 million clones, of which 96% were seen once. The ten largest clonotypes hold roughly 1.2% of the sample. Input material: naive CD4+ T cells sorted from blood. This sample's cell subset or site label indicates: CD45RA+ positively selected. The receptor source for this set is a man younger than 45 in good health.

V and J are TRBV9 and TRBJ2-5; tentative D call: TRBD2 (6 bases). Per germline, CDR1 SGDLS and CDR2 YYNGEE. The CDR3 covers 15 residues. V dropped 0 bases and J dropped 5 bases, with 14 bases sitting between them. In DNA form, the CDR3 reads TGTGCCAGCAGCGTAGTAGGGACGGCGGGGGAGACCCAGTACTTC. This gives the protein CASSVVGTAGETQYF.

This chain connects TRBV27 to TRBJ2-1; TRBD2 matches at 7 bases. V dropped 4 bases and J dropped 9; count of bases not matched to a gene: 15. The CDR3 covers 16 residues. Germline V gene lookup returns CDR1 MNHEY and CDR2 SMNVEV (reference sequence). The DNA of the CDR3 is TGTGCCAGCAGTTACCATAACGCGGGAGTAATAAGTGAGCAGTTCTTC. Encoded protein: CASSYHNAGVISEQFF.

This chain joins TRBV28 and TRBJ2-1; the match to TRBD2 covers 11 bases. The germline gives CDR1 MDHEN, CDR2 SYDVKM. The J segment lost 0 bases and the V segment lost 6 bases, leaving 4 bases of the junction unmatched. CDR3 length: 16 residues. DNA of the CDR3: TGTGCCAGCAGACGGGGGACTAGCGGCTCCTACAATGAGCAGTTCTTC. Translation: CASRRGTSGSYNEQFF.

The chain recombines TRBV28 with TRBJ2-7; D uncertain. The germline V and J ends were trimmed by 5 bases and 7 bases, with 12 bases remaining between them. Germline values: CDR1 MDHEN, CDR2 SYDVKM. The CDR3 has 12 residues. The CDR3 region has the DNA TGTGCCAGCAGTCCCCCTGCCCGGGAGCAGTACTTC. The encoded protein is CASSPPAREQYF.

The chain employs TRBV19 and TRBJ2-6; unclear D gene. Looked up from germline, CDR1 is LNHDA and CDR2 is SQIVND (reference sequence). V was shortened by 6 bases and J by 0 bases, with 6 bases between the two germline ends. The CDR3 sequence is 14 residues long. The CDR3 region has the DNA TGTGCCAGTAGAACTATCTCTGGGGCCAACGTCCTGACTTTC. Its translation is CASRTISGANVLTF.

The chain couples TRBV27 to TRBJ2-2, with TRBD2 matching 11 bases. The germline gives CDR1 MNHEY, CDR2 SMNVEV (reference sequence). CDR3 length equals 18 residues. After removal of 1 base from V and 5 bases from J, the junction contained 9 bases not matched to a gene. In DNA form, the CDR3 reads TGTGCCAGCAGTTTATTTGGGATAGCGGGAGGGAAAACCGGGGAGCTGTTTTTT. This translates into CASSLFGIAGGKTGELFF.

This chain connects TRBV28 to TRBJ2-7; D may correspond to TRBD1 or TRBD2 (5 bases each). Germline loops: CDR1 MDHEN, CDR2 SYDVKM. The CDR3 length is 15 residues. V was shortened by 7 bases and J by 6 bases, with 22 bases between the two germline ends. The CDR3 nucleotides are TGTGCCAGCAACCCAAGTGGGAGATCAGGGCCCGAGCAGTACTTC. Its translation: CASNPSGRSGPEQYF.

CDR3 in amino acids: CSVATGVSLNTEAFF. The CDR3, as DNA: TGCAGCGTGGCTACAGGGGTTTCTCTGAACACTGAAGCTTTCTTT. The chain recombines TRBV29-1 with TRBJ1-1, with 7 bases that match TRBD1. The V gene's germline CDR1 is SQVTM and CDR2 ANQGSEA. The junction had 10 bases not matched to a gene; V was cut back by 6 bases and J by 0 bases. The CDR3 contains 15 residues.

This chain uses TRBV29-1 with TRBJ2-1, with 12 positions matching TRBD2. The junction had 15 bases not matched to a gene; V was cut back by 3 bases and J by 0 bases. This CDR3 is built from 20 residues. Germline V gene data show CDR1 as SQVTM and CDR2 as ANQGSEA. The CDR3 sequence: CSVEPIPGLAGTSSYNEQFF. The CDR3 coding sequence is TGCAGCGTTGAGCCAATCCCGGGACTAGCGGGTACAAGCTCCTACAATGAGCAGTTCTTC.

The CDR3 spells CASSIGGRNYEQYF. DNA of the CDR3: TGTGCCAGTAGTATCGGCGGCAGAAACTACGAGCAGTACTTC. J is TRBJ2-7 and V is TRBV19; no firm D call. Germline loops: CDR1 LNHDA, CDR2 SQIVND (reference sequence). The CDR3 totals 14 residues. V was trimmed by 3 bases and J by 3 bases, leaving 12 bases between them. Drawing the rest from reference TRBV19 and TRBJ2-7, the complete variable domain is DGGITQSPKYLFRKEGQNVTLSCEQNLNHDAMYWYRQDPGQGLRLIYYSQIVNDFQKGDIAEGYSVSREKKESFPLTVTSAQKNPTAFYLCASSIGGRNYEQYFGPGTRLTVT.

In its sample, this clone was seen a few times. This chain connects TRBV10-1 to TRBJ2-2; TRBD2 matches at 9 bases. The CDR3 has 14 residues. Germline CDR1 reads WNHNN; CDR2 reads SYGVQD (reference sequence). J was trimmed by 6 bases and V by 10 bases; bases with no gene match: 9. The CDR3 loop is CATRGREGPGELFF. Written as DNA, the CDR3 is TGCGCCACAAGGGGGCGGGAGGGCCCCGGGGAGCTGTTTTTT.